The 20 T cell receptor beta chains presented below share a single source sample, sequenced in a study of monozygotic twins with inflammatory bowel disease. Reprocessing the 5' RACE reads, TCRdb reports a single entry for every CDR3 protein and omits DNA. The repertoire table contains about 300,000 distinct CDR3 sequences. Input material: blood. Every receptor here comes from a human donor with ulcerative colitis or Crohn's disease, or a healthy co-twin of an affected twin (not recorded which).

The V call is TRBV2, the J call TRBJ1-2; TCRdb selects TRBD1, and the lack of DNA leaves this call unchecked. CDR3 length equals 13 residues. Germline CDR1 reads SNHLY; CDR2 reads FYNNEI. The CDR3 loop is CASNPGALWSYTF.

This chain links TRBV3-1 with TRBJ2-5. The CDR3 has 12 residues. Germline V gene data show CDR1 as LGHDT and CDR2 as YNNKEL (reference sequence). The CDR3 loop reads CASSHRQETQYF.

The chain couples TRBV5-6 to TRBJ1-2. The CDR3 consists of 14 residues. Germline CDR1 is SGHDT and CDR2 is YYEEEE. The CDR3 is CASSLLEGAYGYTF.

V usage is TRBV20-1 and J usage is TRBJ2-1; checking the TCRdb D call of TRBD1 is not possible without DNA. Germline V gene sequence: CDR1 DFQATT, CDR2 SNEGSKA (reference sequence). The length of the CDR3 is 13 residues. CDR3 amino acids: CSAARVPENEQFF.

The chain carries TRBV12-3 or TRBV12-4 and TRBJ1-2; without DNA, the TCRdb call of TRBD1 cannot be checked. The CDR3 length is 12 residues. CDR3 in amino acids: CASSLIPLGYTF.

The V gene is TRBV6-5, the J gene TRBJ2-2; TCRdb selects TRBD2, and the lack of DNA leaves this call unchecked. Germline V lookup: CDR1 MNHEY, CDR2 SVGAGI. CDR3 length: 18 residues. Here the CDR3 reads CASSYGTSGSHGTGELFF.

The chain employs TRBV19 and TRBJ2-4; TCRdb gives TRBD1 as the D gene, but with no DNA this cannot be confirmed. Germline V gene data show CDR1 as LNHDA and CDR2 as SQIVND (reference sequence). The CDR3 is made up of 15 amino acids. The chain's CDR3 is CASSIRGVSKNIQYF. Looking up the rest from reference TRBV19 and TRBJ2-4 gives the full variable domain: DGGITQSPKYLFRKEGQNVTLSCEQNLNHDAMYWYRQDPGQGLRLIYYSQIVNDFQKGDIAEGYSVSREKKESFPLTVTSAQKNPTAFYLCASSIRGVSKNIQYFGAGTRLSVL.

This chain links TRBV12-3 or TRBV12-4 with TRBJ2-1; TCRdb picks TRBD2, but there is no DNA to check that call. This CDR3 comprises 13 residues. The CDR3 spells CASRLQAVGEQFF.

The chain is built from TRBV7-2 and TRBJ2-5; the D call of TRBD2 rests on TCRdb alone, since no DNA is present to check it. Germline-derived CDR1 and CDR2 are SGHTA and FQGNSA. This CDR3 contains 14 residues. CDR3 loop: CASSDGTSLETQYF.

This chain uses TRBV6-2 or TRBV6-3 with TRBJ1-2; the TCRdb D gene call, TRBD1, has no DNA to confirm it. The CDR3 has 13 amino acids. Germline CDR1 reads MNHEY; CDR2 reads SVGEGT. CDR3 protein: CASSPTGVPFNTF.

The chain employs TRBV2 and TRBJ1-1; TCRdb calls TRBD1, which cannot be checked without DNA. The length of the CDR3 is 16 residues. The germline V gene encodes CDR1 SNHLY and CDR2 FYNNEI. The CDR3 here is CASRTRGGPISSEAFF.

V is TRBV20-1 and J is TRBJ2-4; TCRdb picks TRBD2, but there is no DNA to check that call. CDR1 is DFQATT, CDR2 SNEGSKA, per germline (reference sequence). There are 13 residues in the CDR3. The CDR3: CSAKSGNENIQYF.

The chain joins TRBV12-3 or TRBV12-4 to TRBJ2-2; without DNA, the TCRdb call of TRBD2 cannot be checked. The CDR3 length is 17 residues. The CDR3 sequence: CASSLAGTSVRTGELFF.

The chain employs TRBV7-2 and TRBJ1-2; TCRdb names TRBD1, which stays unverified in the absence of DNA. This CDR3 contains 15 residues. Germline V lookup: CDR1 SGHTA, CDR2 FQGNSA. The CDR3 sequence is CASSPATGANYGYTF.

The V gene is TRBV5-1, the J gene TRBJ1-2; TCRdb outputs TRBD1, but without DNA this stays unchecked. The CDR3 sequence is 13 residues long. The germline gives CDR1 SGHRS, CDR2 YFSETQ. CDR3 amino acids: CASSYTGGNGYTF.

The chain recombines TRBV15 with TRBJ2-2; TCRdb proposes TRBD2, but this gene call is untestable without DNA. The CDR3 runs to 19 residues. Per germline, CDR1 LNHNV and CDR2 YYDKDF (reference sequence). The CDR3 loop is CATSRVSGVRQRTTGELFF. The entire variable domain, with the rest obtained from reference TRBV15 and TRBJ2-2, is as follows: DAMVIQNPRYQVTQFGKPVTLSCSQTLNHNVMYWYQQKSSQAPKLLFHYYDKDFNNEADTPDNFQSRRPNTSFCFLDIRSPGLGDTAMYLCATSRVSGVRQRTTGELFFGEGSRLTVL.

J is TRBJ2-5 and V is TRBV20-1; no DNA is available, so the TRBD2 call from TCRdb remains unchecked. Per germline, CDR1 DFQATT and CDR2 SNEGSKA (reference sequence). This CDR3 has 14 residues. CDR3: CSARGGTREETQYF.

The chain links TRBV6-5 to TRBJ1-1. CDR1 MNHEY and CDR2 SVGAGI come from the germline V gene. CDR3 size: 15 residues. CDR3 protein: CASSYLGKQNTEAFF.

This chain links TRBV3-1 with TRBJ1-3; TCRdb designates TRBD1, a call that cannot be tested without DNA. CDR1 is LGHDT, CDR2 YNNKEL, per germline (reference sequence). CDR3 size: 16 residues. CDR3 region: CASSRGQGSGGNTIYF.

The CDR3: CSSSPGLTANNNEQFF. The chain links TRBV7-9 to TRBJ2-1; TCRdb indicates TRBD2, and absent DNA this call remains unverified. The germline V gene has CDR1 SEHNR and CDR2 FQNEAQ (reference sequence). CDR3 size: 16 residues.